One and the same sample provided the 18 T cell receptor beta chains below, sequenced in a study of T-cell reconstitution after alpha-beta-depleted transplantation in children. TCRbeta library preparation incorporated unique molecular identifiers. TCRdb reprocessed the PCR reads with MiXCR, giving one entry per CDR3 protein. The sample lists over 70,000 distinct CDR3 sequences, approximately 8.4% occurring once. Source: PBMCs from the stem cell graft donor, taken from the stem cell graft. These receptors all come from a human donor who donated a stem cell graft to a child with congenital amegakaryocytic thrombocytopenia.

This clonotype was counted ten times or more. This rearrangement joins TRBV5-5 to TRBJ1-3, with a possible D match to TRBD1 (5 bases). V shed 5 bases and J shed 0 bases, with 15 bases lying between them. Germline V gives CDR1 SGHKS, CDR2 YYEKEE (reference sequence). The CDR3 length is 16 residues. The CDR3 protein is CASSSRPDTSGNTIYF. CDR3 sequence (DNA): TGTGCCAGCAGTTCTCGACCGGACACCTCTGGAAACACCATATATTTT.

This clonotype was picked up many times. The rearrangement joins TRBV12-3 or TRBV12-4 to TRBJ1-1; TRBD1 matches 7 bases. With 6 bases clipped from V and 0 bases from J, the junction kept 1 base outside the gene matches. This CDR3 is 13 amino acids long. This CDR3 is CASRGQMNTEAFF. The DNA for the CDR3 is TGTGCCAGCAGGGGACAGATGAACACTGAAGCTTTCTTT.

This clonotype was counted at least ten times. The V and J genes are TRBV6-1 and TRBJ2-3; 7 bases match TRBD1. Germline values: CDR1 MNHNS, CDR2 SASEGT. The CDR3 is 15 amino acids. V was clipped by 5 bases and J by 4 bases; unmatched bases: 9. CDR3 sequence reads: CASSPSRGLADTQYF. The CDR3 DNA is TGTGCCAGCAGTCCCTCCAGGGGGTTGGCAGATACGCAGTATTTT.

This clonotype was seen ten or more times. J is TRBJ2-5 and V is TRBV5-1; TRBD1 agrees at 7 bases. CDR1 is SGHRS, CDR2 YFSETQ, per germline. The J segment lost 1 base and the V segment lost 4 bases, leaving 7 bases of the junction unmatched. This CDR3 is 15 amino acids long. CDR3 bases: TGCGCCAGCAGCAAGGGACAGAACAGCCAAGAGACCCAGTACTTC. It encodes CASSKGQNSQETQYF.

This clonotype was detected ten times or more. The rearrangement joins TRBV15 to TRBJ1-2; D may be TRBD1 (5 bases). The CDR3 extends over 13 amino acids. V was clipped by 5 bases and J by 2 bases, with 9 bases between them. Germline V gene sequence: CDR1 LNHNV, CDR2 YYDKDF (reference sequence). The CDR3 DNA is TGTGCCACCAGCGGGGGAATGAACTATGGCTACACCTTC. Translating gives CATSGGMNYGYTF.

This clonotype was detected ten times or more. This chain uses TRBV10-3 with TRBJ2-7; D tentatively reads TRBD1 or TRBD2 (5 bases each). V lost 3 bases and J lost 1, with 13 bases in between. This CDR3 is 15 amino acids long. Looked up from germline, CDR1 is ENHRY and CDR2 is SYGVKD. The CDR3 DNA follows: TGTGCCATCAGTGACCCCGGGGCTACTTCCTACGAGCAGTACTTC. Translated: CAISDPGATSYEQYF.

The J gene is TRBJ2-3, the V gene TRBV6-1; D not resolved. Germline lookup yields CDR1 MNHNS and CDR2 SASEGT. The CDR3 extends over 15 amino acids. Between the trimmed V and J ends, which lost 2 bases and 2 bases, there was a span of 11 bases. CDR3 coding DNA: TGTGCCAGCAGTGAAAGTTCCAGTTACACAGATACGCAGTATTTT. Amino acid sequence: CASSESSSYTDTQYF.

This clonotype was picked up many times. This chain joins TRBV15 and TRBJ1-5; D is undetermined. This CDR3 has 16 amino acids. Germline-derived CDR1 and CDR2 are LNHNV and YYDKDF (reference sequence). Trimming stripped 0 bases from V and 4 bases from J, with 13 bases between. CDR3 coding DNA: TGTGCCACCAGCAGAGATTCGTCGGGGAGGAATCAGCCCCAGCATTTT. It translates to CATSRDSSGRNQPQHF.

The gene calls are TRBV27 and TRBJ1-4; D is uncertain. This CDR3 contains 13 residues. Germline V gives CDR1 MNHEY, CDR2 SMNVEV (reference sequence). V lost 4 bases and J 3 bases, leaving 6 bases between the germline ends. CDR3 nucleotides: TGTGCCAGCAGTTCCAACTCTAATGAAAAACTGTTTTTT. This encodes CASSSNSNEKLFF.

This clonotype was found many times. This sequence joins TRBV7-2 and TRBJ2-3; a possible D gene is TRBD2 (5 bases). This CDR3 has 12 amino acids. V was pared by 0 bases and J by 11 bases, with 9 bases between. Per the germline V gene, CDR1 is SGHTA and CDR2 is FQGNSA. The DNA of the CDR3 is TGTGCCAGCAGCTTAGCCACGGGGAGGCAGTATTTT. It is translated as CASSLATGRQYF.

This clonotype was recorded many times. This rearrangement joins TRBV2 to TRBJ1-3; D is unresolved. Trimming pared 10 bases from V and 3 bases from J, leaving 19 bases between. CDR3 length equals 15 residues. Germline V gene sequence: CDR1 SNHLY, CDR2 FYNNEI. The CDR3 here is CATENQLLGGNTIYF. The CDR3 DNA reads TGTGCCACCGAAAACCAGCTCCTAGGTGGAAACACCATATATTTT.

This clonotype was detected only a few times. The J gene is TRBJ1-2, the V gene TRBV12-3 or TRBV12-4; possible D gene TRBD1, 5 bases. There are 13 residues in the CDR3. Trimming stripped 10 bases from V and 2 bases from J, with 14 bases between. The CDR3 DNA follows: TGTGCCATCCTACTCAGACAGAACTATGGCTACACCTTC. This sequence encodes CAILLRQNYGYTF.

This clonotype was seen at least ten times. The chain joins TRBV20-1 to TRBJ2-1; 12 positions agree with TRBD2. V lost 5 bases and J lost 5; bases outside the gene matches: 4. The CDR3 runs 14 residues. Germline CDR1 DFQATT, CDR2 SNEGSKA (reference sequence). The CDR3 DNA follows: TGCAGTGCTTTCCTAGCGGGGGGGAACAATGAGCAGTTCTTC. Its protein product is CSAFLAGGNNEQFF.

The chain is built from TRBV4-1 and TRBJ2-7; D not resolved. V was clipped by 0 bases and J by 3 bases, with 12 bases between them. The CDR3 has 15 amino acids. CDR1 is MGHRA, CDR2 YSYEKL, per germline. The CDR3 loop is CASSQESSLNYEQYF. The CDR3 bases are TGCGCCAGCAGCCAAGAAAGCTCCCTTAACTACGAGCAGTACTTC.

The chain recombines TRBV11-3 with TRBJ2-1, with D possibly being TRBD2 (6 bases). V was pared by 4 bases and J by 5 bases, with 18 bases between. The CDR3 is 16 amino acids. Germline CDR1 reads SGHNT; CDR2 reads YENEEA. This CDR3 reads CASSSAGGARNNEQFF. The CDR3 bases are TGTGCCAGCAGCTCAGCGGGTGGGGCGCGCAACAATGAGCAGTTCTTC.

This clonotype was counted at least ten times. The chain recombines TRBV28 with TRBJ2-1; 9 bases align to TRBD2. The CDR3 is 15 residues long. The V and J ends lost 6 bases and 4 bases, in that order; junction bases with no gene match: 7. Looked up from germline, CDR1 is MDHEN and CDR2 is SYDVKM. CDR3 sequence (DNA): TGTGCCAGCAGCTTTAGCGGGGGAACTTACAATGAGCAGTTCTTC. Its translation is CASSFSGGTYNEQFF.

This clonotype was picked up many times. CDR3 DNA sequence: TGTGCCAGCAGCCGTACGCGGGAGGGCTCCTACGAGCAGTACTTC. Translated: CASSRTREGSYEQYF. This chain joins TRBV11-2 and TRBJ2-7; 9 bases match TRBD2. This CDR3 spans 15 amino acids. J lost 0 bases, V lost 5 bases, and 5 bases had no gene match. Germline V CDR1 and CDR2: SGHAT, FQNNGV.

This clonotype has just one count. The CDR3 coding sequence is TGTGCCAGCAGGTGGACTAGCCAAGAGACCCAGTACTTC. This translates into CASRWTSQETQYF. The chain carries TRBV12-3 or TRBV12-4 and TRBJ2-5; TRBD2 aligns across 7 bases. J gave up 1 base and V 6 bases, and 2 bases lay outside the gene matches. CDR3 length equals 13 residues.